The 31 T cell receptor beta chains below were found in one sample sequenced in a study of response to subunit inactivated influenza vaccine. TCRdb reanalysed the RT-PCR reads using MiXCR and keeps one entry per CDR3 protein. The sample has roughly 570,000 distinct CDR3 sequences, 13% seen once. The source material was PBMCs from blood, sampled more than 35 days after vaccination. All receptors derive from a man aged 50 to 60 who received an inactivated influenza vaccine.

The V gene is TRBV5-1, the J gene TRBJ2-6; D may match TRBD1 or TRBD2 (6 bases each). V lost 2 bases and J lost 2, with 11 bases in between. Germline CDR1 and CDR2: SGHRS and YFSETQ. The CDR3 has 16 amino acids. CDR3 coding DNA: TGCGCCAGCAGCTTTTCAAGGGGGGCTGGGGCCAACGTCCTGACTTTC. As protein: CASSFSRGAGANVLTF.

This clonotype was counted a few times. This sequence joins TRBV20-1 and TRBJ2-1, with D unresolved. The CDR3 extends over 15 amino acids. Trimming took off 6 bases at V and 4 bases at J, with 19 bases between the two ends. Germline CDR1 reads DFQATT; CDR2 reads SNEGSKA (reference sequence). CDR3 sequence reads: CSAPALGEFYNEQFF. For the CDR3, the DNA is TGCAGTGCCCCAGCCCTCGGAGAGTTTTACAATGAGCAGTTCTTC.

This chain links TRBV20-1 with TRBJ2-1, with D possibly being TRBD2 (5 bases). V was clipped by 3 bases and J by 4 bases, with 16 bases between them. The CDR3 runs 15 residues. Germline V lookup: CDR1 DFQATT, CDR2 SNEGSKA (reference sequence). CDR3 bases: TGCAGTGCTAGTACTGCTCGGACTGTGTACAATGAGCAGTTCTTC. Its translation is CSASTARTVYNEQFF.

This clonotype has only a few counts. The rearrangement uses TRBV6-1 and TRBJ2-3; possible D gene TRBD1, 5 bases. V was cut by 8 bases and J by 6 bases, with 15 bases left in between. Per germline, CDR1 MNHNS and CDR2 SASEGT. The length of the CDR3 is 13 residues. Here the CDR3 reads CASSGRNRDTQYF. CDR3 DNA: TGTGCCAGCTCAGGACGAAACAGGGATACGCAGTATTTT.

This clonotype showed up just a few times. The gene calls are TRBV20-1 and TRBJ1-1, with TRBD1 identical over 10 bases. The CDR3 sequence is 15 residues long. With V trimmed by 0 bases and J by 11 bases, 12 bases remained unmatched. CDR1 is DFQATT and CDR2 is SNEGSKA in the germline V gene (reference sequence). The CDR3 DNA follows: TGCAGTGCTAGAGACATGGGACAGGGGACGGGGGTCGCTTTCTTT. Amino acids: CSARDMGQGTGVAFF.

In this sample, this clonotype turned up many times. The chain couples TRBV29-1 to TRBJ1-2; no definite D call. This CDR3 spans 12 amino acids. With 4 bases removed from V and 2 bases from J, the gap between germline ends came to 8 bases. CDR1 and CDR2 (germline): SQVTM, ANQGSEA. The CDR3 nucleotides are TGCAGCGTTGGTCCGGGAAACTATGGCTACACCTTC. It is translated as CSVGPGNYGYTF.

The table lists this clonotype with many counts. The CDR3 DNA reads as TGTGCCAGCAGTCAGGGGACTTACGAGCAGTACTTC. Residues: CASSQGTYEQYF. The V call is TRBV12-3 or TRBV12-4, the J call TRBJ2-7, with D tentatively TRBD1 or TRBD2 (6 bases each). The CDR3 runs to 12 residues. Trimming cost V 5 bases and J 4 bases, with 9 bases left between them.

The rearrangement uses TRBV7-2 and TRBJ2-3; D not resolved. The CDR3 loop spans 11 amino acids. Germline CDR1 and CDR2: SGHTA and FQGNSA. The germline V and J ends were trimmed by 5 bases and 7 bases, with 7 bases remaining between them. CDR3 residues: CASSVHYTQYF. Here the CDR3 DNA reads TGTGCCAGCAGCGTTCATTATACGCAGTATTTT.

This clonotype showed up many times. The gene calls are TRBV5-1 and TRBJ2-3, with TRBD2 matching 15 bases. The CDR3 has 16 residues. V dropped 4 bases and J dropped 4; count of bases not matched to a gene: 4. Germline values: CDR1 SGHRS, CDR2 YFSETQ. The CDR3 reads CASSDRTSGRADTQYF. DNA of the CDR3: TGCGCCAGCAGCGATCGGACTAGCGGGAGGGCAGATACGCAGTATTTT. The variable domain in full, with the rest retrieved from reference TRBV5-1 and TRBJ2-3, is KAGVTQTPRYLIKTRGQQVTLSCSPISGHRSVSWYQQTPGQGLQFLFEYFSETQRNKGNFPGRFSGRQFSNSRSEMNVSTLELGDSALYLCASSDRTSGRADTQYFGPGTRLTVL.

The sample holds many counts of this clonotype. J is TRBJ1-3 and V is TRBV7-9, with 7 bases fitting TRBD1. The trim removed 2 bases at V and 1 base at J, leaving 2 bases unmatched. The CDR3 spans 15 residues. Looked up from germline, CDR1 is SEHNR and CDR2 is FQNEAQ (reference sequence). CDR3 in amino acids: CASSLTTGSGNTIYF. CDR3 nucleotide sequence: TGTGCCAGCAGCTTAACGACAGGGTCTGGAAACACCATATATTTT.

There are a few counts of this clonotype. This chain links TRBV15 with TRBJ1-1, with TRBD1 as a possible D gene (5 bases). Germline-derived CDR1 and CDR2 are LNHNV and YYDKDF (reference sequence). Trimming shortened V by 0 bases and J by 1 base, and 9 bases separated the two germline ends. This CDR3 contains 15 residues. The CDR3 coding sequence is TGTGCCACCAGCAGAGACCGGACACCGAACACTGAAGCTTTCTTT. As protein: CATSRDRTPNTEAFF. Complete variable domain (other parts from reference TRBV15 and TRBJ1-1): DAMVIQNPRYQVTQFGKPVTLSCSQTLNHNVMYWYQQKSSQAPKLLFHYYDKDFNNEADTPDNFQSRRPNTSFCFLDIRSPGLGDTAMYLCATSRDRTPNTEAFFGQGTRLTVV.

The J gene is TRBJ1-5, the V gene TRBV20-1; 8 bases are a match to TRBD1. With V trimmed by 5 bases and J by 5 bases, 5 bases remained unmatched. CDR1 is DFQATT and CDR2 is SNEGSKA in the germline V gene (reference sequence). This CDR3 is 13 amino acids long. The CDR3 loop is CSAQDRAYQPQHF. CDR3 DNA sequence: TGCAGTGCTCAGGACAGGGCCTATCAGCCCCAGCATTTT.

This clonotype was seen only a few times. J is TRBJ1-1 and V is TRBV7-2; D unclear. The germline V gene has CDR1 SGHTA and CDR2 FQGNSA. The ends were cut back, 5 bases at V and 6 bases at J, with 16 bases in the middle. This CDR3 spans 14 amino acids. The CDR3 here is CASSHNDGNAEAFF. The CDR3 DNA is TGTGCCAGCAGCCACAATGATGGGAATGCTGAAGCTTTCTTT.

This clonotype was found a few times. The chain is built from TRBV7-2 and TRBJ2-7; unclear D gene. This CDR3 spans 14 amino acids. Germline CDR1 reads SGHTA; CDR2 reads FQGNSA. V shed 3 bases and J shed 7 bases, with 16 bases lying between them. CDR3 amino acids: CASSLLGLADEQYF. The DNA of the CDR3 is TGTGCCAGCAGCTTGTTGGGGTTGGCGGATGAGCAGTACTTC.

This clonotype was picked up a small number of times. V gene TRBV7-2 combines with J gene TRBJ1-1, with D unclear. V lost 4 bases and J 5 bases, leaving 11 bases between the germline ends. The germline V gene has CDR1 SGHTA and CDR2 FQGNSA. CDR3 length: 13 residues. The chain's CDR3 is CASSSQMETEAFF. The CDR3 nucleotides are TGTGCCAGCAGCTCCCAAATGGAGACTGAAGCTTTCTTT.

This clonotype was picked up many times. This sequence joins TRBV29-1 and TRBJ2-5; D not certain. Germline CDR1 SQVTM, CDR2 ANQGSEA. The CDR3 has 13 residues. Trimming took 6 bases from V and 0 from J, leaving 11 bases between them. The CDR3 reads CSVKAGDQETQYF. The CDR3 bases are TGCAGCGTAAAGGCTGGTGACCAAGAGACCCAGTACTTC.

This clonotype turned up a few times. The V call is TRBV20-1, the J call TRBJ1-2, with D unresolved. This CDR3 is 11 amino acids long. V dropped 4 bases and J dropped 4 bases, with 7 bases sitting between them. Germline V CDR1 and CDR2: DFQATT, SNEGSKA (reference sequence). CDR3 in DNA: TGCAGTGCTACCGGGTCCTATGGCTACACCTTC. This sequence encodes CSATGSYGYTF.

This chain connects TRBV7-9 to TRBJ2-3, with unresolved D. With 2 bases removed from V and 3 bases from J, the gap between germline ends came to 18 bases. CDR3 length: 17 residues. In germline, CDR1 is SEHNR, CDR2 FQNEAQ (reference sequence). CDR3 DNA: TGTGCCAGCAGCTTACTTTGGGTTGAGTTCGGTACAGATACGCAGTATTTT. It codes for CASSLLWVEFGTDTQYF.

The chain joins TRBV7-2 to TRBJ2-3; TRBD1 aligns across 7 bases. This CDR3 is 12 amino acids long. Germline V lookup: CDR1 SGHTA, CDR2 FQGNSA. After removal of 5 bases from V and 10 bases from J, the junction contained 6 bases not matched to a gene. The CDR3 here is CASSPDRAAQYF. CDR3 DNA: TGTGCCAGCAGCCCCGACAGGGCTGCGCAGTATTTT.

The table lists this clonotype with many counts. V gene TRBV29-1 combines with J gene TRBJ2-7; 8 nucleotides agree with TRBD1. V lost 1 base and J lost 2; bases outside the gene matches: 4. In germline, CDR1 is SQVTM, CDR2 ANQGSEA. The CDR3 loop spans 14 amino acids. CDR3 DNA sequence: TGCAGCGTTGAAGGAGCGACAGGGGCCTACGAGCAGTACTTC. It encodes CSVEGATGAYEQYF.

This clonotype was found a few times. This chain uses TRBV28 with TRBJ1-5, with D unclear. Trimming removed 3 bases from V and 6 bases from J, with 15 bases in between. Germline V gives CDR1 MDHEN, CDR2 SYDVKM. The CDR3 has 15 residues. CDR3 DNA: TGTGCCAGCAGTTTTCTCGGGGTCGTGGTTCAGCCCCAGCATTTT. Protein sequence: CASSFLGVVVQPQHF.

This clonotype was counted between two and nine times. The chain couples TRBV6-1 to TRBJ1-1; D gene ambiguous. This CDR3 is built from 14 residues. V lost 6 bases to trimming and J lost 2 bases, with 13 bases between them. Germline V gene sequence: CDR1 MNHNS, CDR2 SASEGT. CDR3 residues: CASSPARANTEAFF. The CDR3 DNA follows: TGTGCCAGCAGCCCCGCACGGGCCAACACTGAAGCTTTCTTT.

This clonotype was counted between two and nine times. The chain has TRBV20-1 and TRBJ1-3; the match to TRBD1 covers 7 bases. CDR3 length: 13 residues. V lost 6 bases to trimming and J lost 4 bases; unmatched junction nucleotides: 6. The germline V gene encodes CDR1 DFQATT and CDR2 SNEGSKA (reference sequence). The CDR3 DNA sequence: TGCAGTGCCACTAGGGGGCTAGGAAACACCATATATTTT. Translating it yields CSATRGLGNTIYF.

This clonotype was observed a handful of times. This rearrangement joins TRBV12-3 or TRBV12-4 to TRBJ2-2; D perhaps matches TRBD2 (7 bases). V was pared by 6 bases and J by 8 bases, with 19 bases between. This CDR3 region has 15 residues. The CDR3 is CASSALVGGLGELFF. CDR3 in DNA: TGTGCCAGCAGCGCGCTAGTCGGGGGGCTGGGGGAGCTGTTTTTT.

The rearrangement links TRBV24-1 to TRBJ2-3; D is perhaps TRBD2 (6 bases). Trimming stripped 2 bases from V and 6 bases from J, with 8 bases between. The CDR3 runs to 13 residues. CDR1 KGHDR and CDR2 SFDVKD come from the germline V gene. CDR3 bases: TGTGCCACCAGTGATTCGGGAGCTGATACGCAGTATTTT. It translates to CATSDSGADTQYF.

This clonotype was counted a few times. The chain combines TRBV6-1 with TRBJ2-2, with TRBD2 identical over 15 bases. The CDR3 contains 19 residues. The germline V gene encodes CDR1 MNHNS and CDR2 SASEGT. J was trimmed by 4 bases and V by 6 bases; bases with no gene match: 12. In DNA form, the CDR3 reads TGTGCCAGCAGACCTCGAAGGACTAGCGGGGGGGGTATCACCGGGGAGCTGTTTTTT. This codes for CASRPRRTSGGGITGELFF.

This clonotype was seen repeatedly, ten times or more. The rearrangement links TRBV7-9 to TRBJ2-1, with 7 bases identical to TRBD2. The CDR3 spans 15 residues. The V segment lost 7 bases and the J segment 0 bases; nucleotides outside the gene matches: 6. The germline V gene has CDR1 SEHNR and CDR2 FQNEAQ (reference sequence). CDR3 DNA sequence: TGTGCCAGCAACGGCGGGGGAGCCTCCTACAATGAGCAGTTCTTC. It is translated as CASNGGGASYNEQFF.

The V gene is TRBV4-1, the J gene TRBJ2-2; TRBD1 might be the D (5 bases). Trimming removed 1 base at V and 1 base at J, with 7 bases between. The CDR3 contains 15 residues. Germline V gene lookup returns CDR1 MGHRA and CDR2 YSYEKL. The CDR3 here is CASSQGTLNTGELFF. In nucleotides, the CDR3 is TGCGCCAGCAGCCAAGGGACACTGAACACCGGGGAGCTGTTTTTT.

The chain employs TRBV29-1 and TRBJ2-7; TRBD1 aligns across 9 bases. Germline values: CDR1 SQVTM, CDR2 ANQGSEA. The CDR3 consists of 12 residues. V lost 7 bases and J lost 3; bases outside the gene matches: 4. Here the CDR3 DNA reads TGCAGCGCAGGACAGGGGAACTACGAGCAGTACTTC. This encodes CSAGQGNYEQYF.

This clonotype was seen ten or more times. V usage is TRBV5-1 and J usage is TRBJ1-1; 7 nucleotides match TRBD1. CDR1 SGHRS and CDR2 YFSETQ come from the germline V gene. The CDR3 runs to 16 residues. V gave up 0 bases and J gave up 0 bases; unmatched junction bases: 5. CDR3: CASSLAGTVMNTEAFF. The CDR3 bases are TGCGCCAGCAGCTTGGCCGGGACAGTAATGAACACTGAAGCTTTCTTT.

The count of this clonotype is one. The rearrangement joins TRBV6-5 to TRBJ2-3; tentative D call: TRBD2 (6 bases). V lost 2 bases and J lost 4, with 13 bases in between. Germline loops: CDR1 MNHEY, CDR2 SVGAGI. The CDR3 spans 15 residues. CDR3 sequence: CASSYGILASDTQYF. CDR3 DNA sequence: TGTGCCAGCAGTTACGGTATACTAGCCTCAGATACGCAGTATTTT.